The 9 T cell receptor beta chains reported below all come from one sample, sequenced in a study of blood T cell repertoires in COVID-19. The method was immunoSEQ multiplex PCR; TCRdb's version includes in-frame clones alone and lacks a portion of them. The sample contains about 210,000 clones, roughly nine tenths of which appear only once. The sequencing sample was made of peripheral blood. These receptor sequences come from an older woman with acute or convalescent COVID-19.

The chain's CDR3 is CASSLYPSGSPPYNEQFF. CDR3 DNA sequence: TGTGCCAGCAGCTTATATCCTAGCGGGAGCCCCCCCTACAATGAGCAGTTCTTC. The rearrangement uses TRBV11-2 and TRBJ2-1, with 10 bases lining up with TRBD2. Germline CDR1 and CDR2: SGHAT and FQNNGV. There are 18 residues in the CDR3. V dropped 2 bases and J dropped 2; count of bases not matched to a gene: 9. Full variable domain (remainder filled in from reference TRBV11-2 and TRBJ2-1): EAGVAQSPRYKIIEKRQSVAFWCNPISGHATLYWYQQILGQGPKLLIQFQNNGVVDDSQLPKDRFSAERLKGVDSTLKIQPAKLEDSAVYLCASSLYPSGSPPYNEQFFGPGTRLTVL.

The table lists this clone with a count of one. The chain is built from TRBV4-3 and TRBJ1-6; no definite D call. CDR3 length: 14 residues. V lost 0 bases, J lost 5 bases, and 5 bases lay in between. Germline V gene sequence: CDR1 LGHNA, CDR2 YSLEER. The CDR3 nucleotides read TGCGCCAGCAGCCAAGAACTACATAATTCACCCCTCCACTTT. Translation gives CASSQELHNSPLHF.

The rearrangement joins TRBV7-2 to TRBJ2-5; D possibly corresponds to TRBD1 (5 bases). This CDR3 is built from 13 residues. V lost 6 bases and J lost 2, with 10 bases in between. Looked up from germline, CDR1 is SGHTA and CDR2 is FQGNSA. The CDR3 DNA reads TGTGCCAGCAGATCGACAGCTCAAGAGACCCAGTACTTC. Translated, it gives CASRSTAQETQYF.

The chain recombines TRBV18 with TRBJ2-1; possibly TRBD2 for D (6 bases). The CDR3 length is 15 residues. The V gene lost 0 bases and the J gene lost 7 bases, with 13 bases spanning the gap. CDR1 KGHSH and CDR2 LQKENI come from the germline V gene. In DNA form, the CDR3 reads TGTGCCAGCTCACCACCGACGGGACTGGGAAATGAGCAGTTCTTC. It encodes CASSPPTGLGNEQFF.

V is TRBV7-3 and J is TRBJ2-1; 13 bases align to TRBD2. Trimming at V came to 5 bases and at J to 8 bases, leaving 6 bases not matched to a gene. This CDR3 spans 15 amino acids. CDR1 is SGHTA, CDR2 FQGTGA, per germline. Here the CDR3 reads CASSQTSGRDYEQFF. The CDR3, as DNA: TGTGCCAGCAGCCAAACTAGCGGGAGGGACTATGAGCAGTTCTTC.

This sequence joins TRBV9 and TRBJ2-7; 7 bases match TRBD1. The CDR3 sequence is 15 residues long. V gave up 3 bases and J gave up 2 bases; unmatched junction bases: 8. CDR1 is SGDLS and CDR2 is YYNGEE in the germline V gene. Here the CDR3 DNA reads TGTGCCAGCAGCGAACAGACAGGGTATGCCTACGAGCAGTACTTC. Protein: CASSEQTGYAYEQYF.

In its sample, this clone was seen once. The chain is built from TRBV3-1 (or the pseudogene TRBV3-2) and TRBJ2-7, with unresolved D. Germline V CDR1 and CDR2: LGHDT, YNNKEL (reference sequence). Trimming took off 5 bases at V and 3 bases at J, with 11 bases between the two ends. The CDR3 contains 13 residues. CDR3 bases: TGTGCCAGCAGCTCCCAGGCAGGCTACGAGCAGTACTTC. Protein product: CASSSQAGYEQYF.

The rearrangement uses TRBV6-5 and TRBJ1-2; 7 positions match TRBD1. This CDR3 is built from 13 residues. V lost 9 bases and J lost 4; bases outside the gene matches: 8. Germline values: CDR1 MNHEY, CDR2 SVGAGI. The CDR3 DNA sequence: TGTGCCAGTTCAACAGGGGCCAGCTATGGCTACACCTTC. Translation: CASSTGASYGYTF.

The chain recombines TRBV27 with TRBJ2-7; TRBD1 might be the D (7 bases). Per the germline V gene, CDR1 is MNHEY and CDR2 is SMNVEV (reference sequence). V lost 3 bases and J lost 7, with 31 bases in between. The CDR3 is made up of 19 amino acids. The CDR3, as DNA: TGTGCCAGCAGTTTCCCCCCCGACAGGGTGGGTAGCGGCATGGGGGAGCAGTACTTC. It codes for CASSFPPDRVGSGMGEQYF.